These 26 T cell receptor beta chains share one sample of origin, sequenced in a study of T cells after yellow fever vaccination. In TCRdb, the 5' RACE reads were re-called with MiXCR into one record per CDR3 protein. The sample consists of about 45,000 distinct CDR3 sequences, 6% to 7% of them appearing once. Sequencing used CD8+ T cells not binding an NS4B(214-222) dextramer, sorted from PBMCs, obtained 45 days after the yellow fever booster vaccination. Receptors were obtained from a man aged 25-45 years who received the YFV17D yellow fever vaccine.

The rearrangement joins TRBV27 to TRBJ1-1; D uncertain. The germline V gene has CDR1 MNHEY and CDR2 SMNVEV (reference sequence). CDR3 length: 11 amino acids. The CDR3 here is CAAQGGDEAFF. In nucleotides, the CDR3 is TGTGCAGCCCAAGGCGGAGATGAAGCTTTCTTT.

This clonotype was picked up many times. This chain uses TRBV9 with TRBJ1-4, with 9 bases fitting TRBD1. Germline CDR1 is SGDLS and CDR2 is YYNGEE. CDR3 length equals 15 residues. Trimming took 0 bases from V and 5 from J; bases not matched to a gene: 2. The CDR3 region has the DNA TGTGCCAGCAGCGTAGAAGGGACAGGGAATGAAAAACTGTTTTTT. This gives the protein CASSVEGTGNEKLFF.

This chain connects TRBV4-3 to TRBJ2-1; 14 bases are shared with TRBD2. Germline lookup yields CDR1 LGHNA and CDR2 YSLEER. V shed 3 bases and J 7 bases; nucleotides not matched to a gene: 5. The CDR3 covers 16 residues. As DNA, the CDR3 is TGCGCCAGCAGCCATGGGACTAGCGGGAGACCTAATGAGCAGTTCTTC. It specifies CASSHGTSGRPNEQFF.

This clonotype was seen repeatedly, ten times or more. The V gene is TRBV12-3 or TRBV12-4, the J gene TRBJ2-3, with 14 bases aligning to TRBD2. CDR3 size: 16 residues. The junction had 7 bases not matched to a gene; V was cut back by 6 bases and J by 5 bases. The chain's CDR3 is CASSRTSGRREDTQYF. Written as DNA, the CDR3 is TGTGCCAGCAGCCGGACTAGCGGGAGGAGGGAAGATACGCAGTATTTT.

Many counts were recorded for this clonotype. V gene TRBV20-1 combines with J gene TRBJ2-1, with TRBD2 identical over 14 bases. Germline V gene data show CDR1 as DFQATT and CDR2 as SNEGSKA (reference sequence). CDR3 length equals 16 residues. V shed 6 bases, J shed 4 bases, and the junction held 8 bases outside the gene matches. DNA for the CDR3: TGCAGTGCCCCGACTAGCGGGAGGGCCACATACAATGAGCAGTTCTTC. It specifies CSAPTSGRATYNEQFF.

This clonotype has at least ten counts. The rearrangement uses TRBV20-1 and TRBJ1-5, with no clear D. The germline V and J ends were trimmed by 6 bases and 4 bases, with 7 bases remaining between them. Germline CDR1 reads DFQATT; CDR2 reads SNEGSKA (reference sequence). The CDR3 length is 11 residues. The CDR3 here is CSATQNQPQHF. In nucleotides, the CDR3 is TGCAGTGCAACTCAAAATCAGCCCCAGCATTTT.

This clonotype has a handful of counts. V is TRBV19 and J is TRBJ1-1, with TRBD1 matching 8 bases. Per germline, CDR1 LNHDA and CDR2 SQIVND (reference sequence). V dropped 4 bases and J dropped 4; count of bases not matched to a gene: 2. The CDR3 has 13 amino acids. This CDR3 is CASSTDRGTEAFF. CDR3 DNA sequence: TGTGCCAGTAGTACCGACAGGGGCACTGAAGCTTTCTTT. The full variable domain, in which reference TRBV19 and TRBJ1-1 provide the parts outside the CDR3, is DGGITQSPKYLFRKEGQNVTLSCEQNLNHDAMYWYRQDPGQGLRLIYYSQIVNDFQKGDIAEGYSVSREKKESFPLTVTSAQKNPTAFYLCASSTDRGTEAFFGQGTRLTVV.

There are many counts of this clonotype. The chain employs TRBV5-1 and TRBJ1-6; possibly TRBD1 for D (6 bases). In germline, CDR1 is SGHRS, CDR2 YFSETQ. This CDR3 is built from 17 residues. V was trimmed by 4 bases and J by 0 bases, leaving 14 bases between them. The CDR3 DNA is TGCGCCAGCAGCGAGACAGGTCTTGGCTCCTATAATTCACCCCTCCACTTT. Translation: CASSETGLGSYNSPLHF. Together with reference TRBV5-1 and TRBJ1-6, the CDR3 gives the full variable domain: KAGVTQTPRYLIKTRGQQVTLSCSPISGHRSVSWYQQTPGQGLQFLFEYFSETQRNKGNFPGRFSGRQFSNSRSEMNVSTLELGDSALYLCASSETGLGSYNSPLHFGNGTRLTVT.

The chain recombines TRBV7-4 with TRBJ2-7; maybe TRBD2 (6 bases). CDR1 and CDR2 (germline): SGHVT, SQSDAQ. The V end lost 4 bases, the J end lost 2 bases, and 15 bases lay between the germline ends. The CDR3 has 15 residues. The CDR3 nucleotides read TGTGCCAGCAGCTACGAGCGGGTGTTTCCCTACGAGCAGTACTTC. Protein sequence: CASSYERVFPYEQYF.

This clonotype has a count of ten or more. V and J are TRBV5-1 and TRBJ2-1, with TRBD2 matching 10 bases. With 2 bases clipped from V and 4 bases from J, the junction kept 3 bases outside the gene matches. The germline gives CDR1 SGHRS, CDR2 YFSETQ. The CDR3 has 15 amino acids. CDR3 residues: CASSLTSGAYNEQFF. CDR3 bases: TGCGCCAGCAGCTTAACTAGCGGGGCTTACAATGAGCAGTTCTTC.

This clonotype appeared many times. The chain has TRBV11-2 and TRBJ2-5, with a weak D call TRBD2 (5 bases). CDR3 size: 14 residues. Trimming removed 1 base at V and 6 bases at J, with 12 bases between. Germline values: CDR1 SGHAT, CDR2 FQNNGV. CDR3 protein: CASSLGRSGKTQYF. In DNA form, the CDR3 reads TGTGCCAGCAGCTTAGGTCGGTCCGGGAAGACCCAGTACTTC.

This clonotype was seen ten or more times. The chain is built from TRBV12-3 or TRBV12-4 and TRBJ2-2; D ambiguous. The CDR3 has 13 amino acids. Trimming left V 5 bases short and J 5 bases short, with 9 bases between. CDR3 protein: CASSLGLTGELFF. The CDR3 DNA reads as TGTGCCAGCAGTCTAGGGCTAACCGGGGAGCTGTTTTTT.

This clonotype was found many times. CDR3 in DNA: TGTGCCAGCAGTGACAGGGACTCAGGGGGGAATGAGCAGTTCTTC. Encoded protein: CASSDRDSGGNEQFF. This chain joins TRBV6-4 and TRBJ2-1, with D possibly being TRBD1 (7 bases). The CDR3 consists of 15 residues. Germline V gene data show CDR1 as MRHNA and CDR2 as SNTAGT. Trimming took 2 bases from V and 7 from J, leaving 15 bases between them.

This clonotype was counted ten times or more. The V gene is TRBV20-1, the J gene TRBJ2-7, with 14 bases aligning to TRBD2. The CDR3 sequence is 15 residues long. From germline, CDR1 is DFQATT and CDR2 SNEGSKA (reference sequence). V lost 8 bases, J lost 4 bases, and 10 bases stayed unmatched. The CDR3 DNA reads as TGCAGTTCTCTCCGACTAGCGGGAGGGATATACGAGCAGTACTTC. Translation: CSSLRLAGGIYEQYF.

This clonotype was observed at least ten times. V and J are TRBV30 and TRBJ2-1; no definite D call. Germline assignment: CDR1 GTSNPN and CDR2 SVGIG (reference sequence). This CDR3 contains 15 residues. V was pared by 0 bases and J by 7 bases, with 16 bases between. For the CDR3, the DNA is TGTGCCTGGAGTGTATTTCAGTCTCACCGAAATGAGCAGTTCTTC. Translation gives CAWSVFQSHRNEQFF.

This clonotype was seen many times. The rearrangement joins TRBV6-6 to TRBJ2-7; D unclear. The V and J ends lost 5 bases and 3 bases respectively, with 5 bases between them. This CDR3 is 11 amino acids long. The germline V gene encodes CDR1 MNHNY and CDR2 SVGAGI (reference sequence). CDR3 sequence reads: CASSTIYEQYF. The CDR3 DNA reads as TGTGCCAGCAGTACCATCTACGAGCAGTACTTC.

This clonotype was recorded at least ten times. This rearrangement joins TRBV7-9 to TRBJ2-7, with 8 bases matching TRBD1. Per the germline V gene, CDR1 is SEHNR and CDR2 is FQNEAQ (reference sequence). V gave up 5 bases and J gave up 1 base; unmatched junction bases: 7. The CDR3 has 15 residues. The CDR3: CASSPAQGASYEQYF. CDR3 DNA sequence: TGTGCCAGCAGCCCAGCCCAGGGGGCGTCCTACGAGCAGTACTTC.

At least ten counts were recorded for this clonotype. The chain recombines TRBV7-9 with TRBJ1-3; no reliable D call. The germline V gene has CDR1 SEHNR and CDR2 FQNEAQ (reference sequence). V was trimmed by 5 bases and J by 0 bases, leaving 8 bases between them. CDR3 length equals 14 residues. In nucleotides, the CDR3 is TGTGCCAGCAGCATAAGCTCCTCTGGAAACACCATATATTTT. Amino acid sequence: CASSISSSGNTIYF.

This clonotype was detected ten times or more. This chain uses TRBV11-2 with TRBJ2-3; D call uncertain. Per the germline V gene, CDR1 is SGHAT and CDR2 is FQNNGV. Trimming stripped 2 bases from V and 0 bases from J, with 9 bases between. This CDR3 contains 15 residues. The CDR3 spells CASSLSLPSTDTQYF. Written as DNA, the CDR3 is TGTGCCAGCAGCTTAAGTCTCCCTAGCACAGATACGCAGTATTTT.

V and J are TRBV7-2 and TRBJ2-7; weak D call: TRBD1 (6 bases). CDR1 is SGHTA, CDR2 FQGNSA, per germline. Trimming stripped 5 bases from V and 3 bases from J, with 17 bases between. The CDR3 loop spans 15 amino acids. The chain's CDR3 is CASSIERGQGYEQYF. In nucleotides, the CDR3 is TGTGCCAGCAGCATCGAACGGGGACAAGGCTACGAGCAGTACTTC.

This clonotype was counted a few times. The chain recombines TRBV23-1 with TRBJ2-6; TRBD2 matches 8 bases. TRBV23-1 qualifies as an ORF whose function is uncertain. The CDR3 is made up of 22 amino acids. J lost 0 bases, V lost 4 bases, and 20 bases had no gene match. The CDR3 sequence is CASSRPLAAHGFLHSGANVLTF. The CDR3 nucleotides are TGCGCCAGCAGTCGCCCACTAGCGGCCCATGGCTTTCTACACTCTGGGGCCAACGTCCTGACTTTC.

In its sample, this clonotype was seen a few times. The rearrangement uses TRBV1 and TRBJ2-5; the tabulated D call, TRBD1, remains unverified against the DNA. TRBV1 is a pseudogene locus. The CDR3 runs to 17 residues. The CDR3 nucleotides are TGCACCAGCAGCCAATTAACTCCGGGCTCTTCCCGGGAGACCCAGTACTTC. Its translation: CTSSQLTPGSSRETQYF.

This clonotype came up many times. The CDR3 is CASSGRLRDTPREQYF. The CDR3 DNA sequence: TGTGCCAGCAGCGGTAGACTTCGGGACACCCCTCGGGAGCAGTACTTC. The chain combines TRBV7-8 with TRBJ2-7, with a tentative D call TRBD1 (6 bases). The CDR3 has 16 amino acids. The V gene's germline CDR1 is SGHVS and CDR2 FQNEAQ. V was clipped by 5 bases and J by 7 bases, with 24 bases between them.

This clonotype has at least ten counts. The rearrangement uses TRBV20-1 and TRBJ2-3; 9 positions match TRBD1. Germline V CDR1 and CDR2: DFQATT, SNEGSKA (reference sequence). This CDR3 contains 15 residues. Trimming at V came to 0 bases and at J to 8 bases, leaving 9 bases not matched to a gene. CDR3 residues: CSAREDRGSQITQYF. The CDR3 region has the DNA TGCAGTGCTAGAGAGGACAGGGGATCACAGATTACGCAGTATTTT.

This clonotype appeared many times. V gene TRBV2 combines with J gene TRBJ2-1; unclear D gene. Germline lookup yields CDR1 SNHLY and CDR2 FYNNEI. The CDR3 length is 12 residues. V lost 0 bases, J lost 5 bases, and 2 bases lay in between. DNA for the CDR3: TGTGCCAGCAGTGAAGCGAACAATGAGCAGTTCTTC. Translating it yields CASSEANNEQFF.

This clonotype was recorded many times. The rearrangement joins TRBV12-3 or TRBV12-4 to TRBJ2-1, with D possibly being TRBD2 (5 bases). V lost 1 base, J lost 10 bases, and 14 bases lay in between. This CDR3 is built from 14 residues. DNA of the CDR3: TGTGCCAGCAGTTTAGGACTCGGAGGAGGAGAGCAGTTCTTC. This encodes CASSLGLGGGEQFF.